Here is one TCR beta chain with its context. Its antigen is unknown. With 2 bases clipped from V and 2 bases from J, the junction kept 4 bases outside the gene matches. CDR3 size: 15 residues. In germline, CDR1 is SGDLS, CDR2 YYNGEE. Assay used: immunoSEQ multiplex PCR; TCRdb lists only in-frame clones, some missing. The data show some 110,000 clones, more than 85% seen once. This record comes from a study of cytomegalovirus exposure and HLA in healthy donors. As for the study in general: Both the 95 to 150 validation repertoires and the 500 to 700 first-cohort repertoires used the same platform, as reported by a later analysis. General study findings and limits: Reportedly, diagnosis of cytomegalovirus status by the classifier showed high specificity and sensitivity. The study flagged approximately 180 TCR beta chains as cytomegalovirus-associated. The tendency of first-cohort TCR clusters to co-occur in the roughly 120 validation repertoires was the finding of a later analysis.

The sample comprised PBMCs. The source of this sequence is a woman aged 18-29 years in good health and CMV-seropositive. The V call is TRBV9, the J call TRBJ2-1; 7 positions agree with TRBD2. The CDR3 DNA reads as TGTGCCAGCAGCGTTGGAGCGGGACCCTACAATGAGCAGTTCTTC. Translating gives CASSVGAGPYNEQFF.